Below, 14 T cell receptor beta chains from the same sample are listed, as sequenced in a study of OX40 agonist ivuxolimab in advanced cancers. Produced via immunoSEQ multiplex PCR; TCRdb's table is partial and in-frame only. The sample lists approximately 74,000 clones, 80% to 95% occurring once. This specimen was CD4+ or CD8+ T cells sorted from blood, taken in a trial of the OX40 agonist ivuxolimab. The source is an adult with an advanced solid tumor such as melanoma, head and neck, liver or kidney cancer.

The J gene is TRBJ2-7, the V gene TRBV27; the match to TRBD1 covers 7 bases. Germline CDR1 reads MNHEY; CDR2 reads SMNVEV (reference sequence). Germline trimming cut 8 bases from V and 7 bases from J; bases unmatched to any gene: 14. The CDR3 covers 14 residues. Here the CDR3 DNA reads TGTGCCAGCCGGTCGGCAGGGTGGGGACAGGAGCAGTACTTC. Amino acid sequence: CASRSAGWGQEQYF.

The chain couples TRBV30 to TRBJ1-2; 8 positions match TRBD1. This CDR3 contains 13 residues. The ends lost 1 base at V and 3 bases at J; junction bases unmatched: 1. Germline assignment: CDR1 GTSNPN and CDR2 SVGIG (reference sequence). CDR3 residues: CAWSADRDYGYTF. CDR3 coding DNA: TGTGCCTGGAGTGCGGACAGGGACTATGGCTACACCTTC. The full variable domain, in which reference TRBV30 and TRBJ1-2 provide the parts outside the CDR3, is SQTIHQWPATLVQPVGSPLSLECTVEGTSNPNLYWYRQAAGRGLQLLFYSVGIGQISSEVPQNLSASRPQDRQFILSSKKLLLSDSGFYLCAWSADRDYGYTFGSGTRLTVV.

The chain uses TRBV6-1 and TRBJ2-7; tentatively, D is TRBD1 (6 bases). Trimming shortened V by 7 bases and J by 0 bases, and 10 bases separated the two germline ends. The germline V gene encodes CDR1 MNHNS and CDR2 SASEGT. The CDR3 loop spans 13 amino acids. In nucleotides, the CDR3 is TGTGCCAGCACGACAGGTTCCTCCTACGAGCAGTACTTC. Its protein product is CASTTGSSYEQYF.

V and J are TRBV11-3 and TRBJ2-3; 10 bases are shared with TRBD2. Unmatched junction bases numbered 3, after V lost 5 bases and J lost 1 base. The CDR3 consists of 15 residues. Per germline, CDR1 SGHNT and CDR2 YENEEA. The CDR3 DNA follows: TGTGCCAGCAGCATCACTAGCGGGGGCACAGATACGCAGTATTTT. As protein: CASSITSGGTDTQYF.

The rearrangement uses TRBV27 and TRBJ2-2; 7 bases are a match to TRBD1. Per the germline V gene, CDR1 is MNHEY and CDR2 is SMNVEV (reference sequence). The CDR3 extends over 17 amino acids. With V trimmed by 4 bases and J by 2 bases, 10 bases remained unmatched. CDR3 DNA: TGTGCCAGCAGTTCTGTCTGGGACAGCTCCAACACCGGGGAGCTGTTTTTT. It yields the protein CASSSVWDSSNTGELFF.

The chain employs TRBV7-3 and TRBJ2-7; D possibly corresponds to TRBD1 (5 bases). The V end lost 4 bases, the J end lost 2 bases, and 12 bases lay between the germline ends. This CDR3 is 14 amino acids long. Germline lookup yields CDR1 SGHTA and CDR2 FQGTGA. CDR3 protein: CASSSYPGPYEQYF. The CDR3 DNA reads as TGTGCCAGCAGCTCATACCCAGGGCCCTACGAGCAGTACTTC.

The chain combines TRBV7-9 with TRBJ2-3; no clear D. This CDR3 is 12 amino acids long. Deletions cut 2 bases from V and 8 bases from J, with 8 bases between. Germline-derived CDR1 and CDR2 are SEHNR and FQNEAQ (reference sequence). The CDR3 nucleotides are TGTGCCAGCAGCTTAATGATGCGTACGCAGTATTTT. Residues: CASSLMMRTQYF.

This chain connects TRBV19 to TRBJ2-7; 8 bases are a match to TRBD1. Per germline, CDR1 LNHDA and CDR2 SQIVND (reference sequence). V dropped 3 bases and J dropped 6; count of bases not matched to a gene: 10. The length of the CDR3 is 15 residues. CDR3 bases: TGTGCCAGTAGTATTTTTTCGGCAGGGGGCGGCGAGCAGTACTTC. This encodes CASSIFSAGGGEQYF.

This sequence joins TRBV7-9 and TRBJ2-7, with 12 bases lining up with TRBD2. Germline CDR1 SEHNR, CDR2 FQNEAQ (reference sequence). This CDR3 region has 17 residues. The V and J ends lost 5 bases and 1 base, in that order; junction bases with no gene match: 9. CDR3 loop: CASSPRLAGAQSYEQYF. The CDR3 bases are TGTGCCAGCAGCCCCCGACTAGCGGGAGCCCAATCCTACGAGCAGTACTTC.

This clone was detected only once. This sequence joins TRBV7-6 and TRBJ1-5; D gene unclear. The V gene lost 1 base and the J gene lost 7 bases, with 14 bases spanning the gap. CDR3 length: 15 residues. The V gene's germline CDR1 is SGHVS and CDR2 FNYEAQ. The CDR3 region has the DNA TGTGCCAGCAGCTTAGGGAGCAGAGAGGAGCAGCCCCAGCATTTT. Its translation is CASSLGSREEQPQHF.

The chain couples TRBV30 to TRBJ2-1, with D tentatively TRBD2 (6 bases). The V gene lost 5 bases and the J gene lost 4 bases, with 6 bases spanning the gap. Germline V gene lookup returns CDR1 GTSNPN and CDR2 SVGIG (reference sequence). The CDR3 is made up of 11 amino acids. The CDR3 loop reads CAWGGYNEQFF. The CDR3, as DNA: TGTGCCTGGGGAGGGTACAATGAGCAGTTCTTC.

The chain is built from TRBV2 and TRBJ2-2; D is tentatively TRBD1 or TRBD2 (5 bases each). Germline CDR1 reads SNHLY; CDR2 reads FYNNEI. This CDR3 region has 13 residues. V gave up 3 bases and J gave up 6 bases, with 8 bases separating them. CDR3 sequence: CASSERGAGELFF. The CDR3 nucleotides read TGTGCCAGCAGTGAGAGGGGCGCCGGGGAGCTGTTTTTT.

The rearrangement uses TRBV4-1 and TRBJ2-3, with D tentatively TRBD2 (6 bases). The CDR3 spans 17 residues. Germline CDR1 is MGHRA and CDR2 is YSYEKL. Trimming pared 1 base from V and 2 bases from J, leaving 16 bases between. The DNA for the CDR3 is TGCGCCAGCAGCCAAGTAGGGCCCTGGGAGGTCACAGATACGCAGTATTTT. Translation gives CASSQVGPWEVTDTQYF.

The chain joins TRBV9 to TRBJ2-3, with 12 bases identical to TRBD2. The CDR3 runs 16 residues. Trimming cost V 4 bases and J 0 bases; bases outside gene matches: 3. The V gene's germline CDR1 is SGDLS and CDR2 YYNGEE. In DNA form, the CDR3 reads TGTGCCAGCAGCCCTGGGACTAGCGGGAGCACAGATACGCAGTATTTT. Translated, it gives CASSPGTSGSTDTQYF.